This entry features one T cell receptor (beta chain) sequence. Its antigen remains unidentified. Base qualities are not recorded, but no much larger clone differs from it by a single base. Patients with a history of autoimmune disease or receiving systemic immunosuppression were excluded from the trial. Peripheral blood for TCR sequencing was collected from all dose cohorts at baseline, on cycle 4 day 1, and on cycle 7 day 1. The samples were drawn from a first-in-human, open-label, multicenter phase I dose-escalation trial of ivuxolimab. Adults with locally advanced or metastatic melanoma, renal cell, hepatocellular, or head and neck squamous cell carcinoma were enrolled in the trial. Before TCR sequencing, CD4+ and CD8+ T cells were separately sorted from peripheral blood. Genomic DNA was extracted from sorted cells for sequencing of the TCRbeta CDR3 region. TCRbeta CDR3 regions were sequenced using the immunoSEQ Assay. TCRdb's version of the immuneACCESS table is confined to in-frame rearrangements and falls short of the full clone set. An unresolved V gene accounts for under half of the shortfall where checked; the remainder is of unknown origin. The sample has tens of thousands of clones on record, over 75% of them singletons. The top ten constitute 15% to 20% of the sample.

The data are from a study of OX40 agonist ivuxolimab in advanced cancers. A note on the overall study: Ivuxolimab was a fully human IgG2 agonistic monoclonal antibody targeting the costimulatory receptor OX40 (CD134). Intravenous ivuxolimab was administered to patients every 2 weeks at six dose levels: 0.01, 0.1, 0.3, 1.5, 3 and 10 mg/kg. Of the roughly 53 patients in dose escalation, around 20 had hepatocellular carcinoma, some 15 had melanoma, 9 had renal cell carcinoma and 9 had head and neck cancer. Prior anti-PD-1, anti-PD-L1 or anti-CTLA-4 therapy was permitted, and checkpoint inhibitors had been received by less than 45% of dose-escalation patients. In the dose-escalation cohort, around four fifths of patients were male, and the mean age was around 60 years with a range of 23 to 79. The paper describes the monotherapy dose-escalation part (N = 52 patients) of the phase I trial of ivuxolimab. Peripheral TCRbeta sequencing aimed to test whether ivuxolimab altered TCR sequence diversity and caused clonal T-cell expansion. Partial responses occurred in three dose-escalation patients, of whom one had hepatocellular carcinoma and two had cutaneous melanoma. Findings and caveats that apply to the study as a whole: Low levels of normalized T-cell clonal expansion were also seen in some nonresponding patients. After ivuxolimab, more expanded clones were found on average in CD8+ T cells than in CD4+ T cells. At doses of 0.1 to 3.0 mg/kg, clonal expansion of both CD4+ and CD8+ blood T cells was observed from baseline to week 6. Antigen specificity was not determined for the clonally expanded peripheral T cells. In partial responders in the 0.1-3.0 mg/kg groups, normalized peripheral clonal expansion was found to be among the lowest, especially among CD8+ T cells.

Spanning cysteine to phenylalanine, the CDR3 consists of 14 amino acids. The DNA shown is the 42-base CDR3, in frame from base 1. V gives up 2 bases and J gives up 0 bases, and the segment between their germline ends measures 5 bases. Taken from the germline V gene (reference sequence), the CDR1 and CDR2 loops are LNHDA and SQIVND. This clonotype originated in an adult with an advanced solid tumor such as melanoma, head and neck, liver or kidney cancer. The sequencing used CD4+ or CD8+ T cells sorted from blood, collected in a trial of the OX40 agonist ivuxolimab. Here the chain combines TRBV19 and TRBJ2-1; the D gene is possibly TRBD1, with 5 bases matching. The sequenced DNA is TGTGCCAGTAGTATACAGGGCTCCTACAATGAGCAGTTCTTC. Its translation is CASSIQGSYNEQFF.